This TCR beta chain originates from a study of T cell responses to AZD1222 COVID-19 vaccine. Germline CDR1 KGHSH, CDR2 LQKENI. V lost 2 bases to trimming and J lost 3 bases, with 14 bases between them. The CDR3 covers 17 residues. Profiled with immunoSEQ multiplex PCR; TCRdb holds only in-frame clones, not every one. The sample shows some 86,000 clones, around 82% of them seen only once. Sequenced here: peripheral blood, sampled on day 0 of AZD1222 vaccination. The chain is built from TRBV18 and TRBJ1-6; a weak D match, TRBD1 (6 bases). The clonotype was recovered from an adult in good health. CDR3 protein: CASSPKPGAHYNSPLHF. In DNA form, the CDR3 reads TGTGCCAGCTCACCAAAGCCAGGGGCTCACTATAATTCACCCCTCCACTTT.